The next 10 T cell receptor beta chains were all read from a single sample in a study of Ad26.COV2.S vaccination and SARS-CoV-2 variants. Libraries were prepared by immunoSEQ multiplex PCR; TCRdb keeps only in-frame clonotypes and omits some of them. The table lists about 350,000 clones, around 92% of them singletons, with 3.9% in the top ten. The sequencing here drew on peripheral blood, taken after recovery from COVID-19. These receptors came from a human donor who had recovered from COVID-19.

The chain links TRBV5-6 to TRBJ1-3; D is ambiguous. The germline V gene has CDR1 SGHDT and CDR2 YYEEEE. This CDR3 is 16 amino acids long. The V gene lost 4 bases and the J gene lost 2 bases, with 16 bases spanning the gap. This CDR3 reads CASSVKTRLAGNTIYF. The CDR3 DNA is TGTGCCAGCAGCGTGAAGACGAGGCTAGCTGGAAACACCATATATTTT.

This clone was observed a single time. The rearrangement joins TRBV12-5 to TRBJ2-7; no firm D call. V dropped 5 bases and J dropped 5 bases, with 13 bases sitting between them. Germline V gene sequence: CDR1 LGHNT, CDR2 FRNRAP. CDR3 length equals 13 residues. CDR3: CASGVYRMHEQYF. In DNA, the CDR3 is TGTGCTAGTGGTGTCTATAGAATGCACGAGCAGTACTTC.

The chain links TRBV19 to TRBJ1-1, with D hard to call. The CDR3 totals 14 residues. Germline CDR1 is LNHDA and CDR2 is SQIVND (reference sequence). V was trimmed by 3 bases and J by 5 bases, leaving 13 bases between them. As DNA, the CDR3 is TGTGCCAGTAGTATTGGCGTTGGCGTGACTGAAGCTTTCTTT. It specifies CASSIGVGVTEAFF.

The chain links TRBV4-3 to TRBJ1-3; no reliable D call. This CDR3 contains 15 residues. CDR1 is LGHNA, CDR2 YSLEER, per germline. Trimming left V 4 bases short and J 1 base short, with 11 bases between. The CDR3: CASSPTGESGNTIYF. The CDR3 nucleotides are TGCGCCAGCAGCCCCACGGGAGAATCTGGAAACACCATATATTTT.

This sequence joins TRBV7-3 and TRBJ2-3; D is unclear. V lost 0 bases to trimming and J lost 1 base, with 2 bases between them. The CDR3 length is 13 residues. Germline assignment: CDR1 SGHTA and CDR2 FQGTGA. CDR3 nucleotide sequence: TGTGCCAGCAGCTTAACAGGCACAGATACGCAGTATTTT. Amino acid sequence: CASSLTGTDTQYF.

The chain uses TRBV5-1 and TRBJ1-1; 10 bases agree with TRBD1. V lost 4 bases and J lost 7; bases outside the gene matches: 10. The CDR3 sequence is 15 residues long. Germline lookup yields CDR1 SGHRS and CDR2 YFSETQ. In nucleotides, the CDR3 is TGCGCCAGCAGCCTAGTTCCGGGACAGGGGTTTGAAGCTTTCTTT. It translates to CASSLVPGQGFEAFF.

The chain couples TRBV27 to TRBJ1-4, with 7 nucleotides matching TRBD1. V shed 5 bases and J 8 bases; nucleotides not matched to a gene: 8. From germline, CDR1 is MNHEY and CDR2 SMNVEV (reference sequence). The CDR3 runs 14 residues. DNA for the CDR3: TGTGCCAGCAGTCTGCGACAGGGAGCAGAAAAACTGTTTTTT. Its translation: CASSLRQGAEKLFF.

The chain employs TRBV14 and TRBJ2-5; the D call may be TRBD1 or TRBD2 (5 bases each). This CDR3 spans 14 amino acids. Germline V gene lookup returns CDR1 SGHDN and CDR2 FVKESK. The ends were cut back, 4 bases at V and 4 bases at J, with 13 bases in the middle. This chain's CDR3 is CASSPAGARETQYF. CDR3 nucleotides: TGTGCCAGCAGCCCAGCCGGGGCGAGAGAGACCCAGTACTTC.

The rearrangement uses TRBV10-1 and TRBJ2-1; 14 bases are a match to TRBD2. Germline V gene lookup returns CDR1 WNHNN and CDR2 SYGVQD (reference sequence). The CDR3 loop spans 15 amino acids. Trimming took 6 bases from V and 5 from J; bases not matched to a gene: 3. The CDR3 DNA is TGCGCCAGCAGCGGGACTAGCGGGGGAAACAATGAGCAGTTCTTC. Its protein product is CASSGTSGGNNEQFF.

In this sample, this clone turned up once. The chain combines TRBV5-1 with TRBJ1-1; no reliable D call. The germline gives CDR1 SGHRS, CDR2 YFSETQ. CDR3 size: 13 residues. Trimming took 4 bases from V and 1 from J, leaving 8 bases between them. In DNA, the CDR3 is TGCGCCAGCAGCCCGATTGGGAACACTGAAGCTTTCTTT. Translated: CASSPIGNTEAFF.